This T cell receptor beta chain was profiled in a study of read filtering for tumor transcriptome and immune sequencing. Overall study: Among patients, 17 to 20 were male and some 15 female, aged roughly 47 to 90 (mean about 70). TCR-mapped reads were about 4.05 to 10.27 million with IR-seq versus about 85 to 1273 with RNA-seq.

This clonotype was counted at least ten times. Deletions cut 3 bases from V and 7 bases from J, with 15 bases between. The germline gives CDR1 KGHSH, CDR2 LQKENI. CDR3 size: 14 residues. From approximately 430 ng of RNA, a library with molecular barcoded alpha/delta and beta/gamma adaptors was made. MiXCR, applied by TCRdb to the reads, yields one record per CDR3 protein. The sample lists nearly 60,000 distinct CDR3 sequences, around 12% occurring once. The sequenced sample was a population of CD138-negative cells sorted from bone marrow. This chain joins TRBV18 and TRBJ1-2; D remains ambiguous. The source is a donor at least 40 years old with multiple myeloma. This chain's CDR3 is CASSPSAGDSGYTF. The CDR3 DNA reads TGTGCCAGCTCACCCTCAGCTGGAGATAGTGGCTACACCTTC.